The 18 T cell receptor beta chains in this list originate from one sample, sequenced in a study of blood T cell repertoires in COVID-19. Assay used: immunoSEQ multiplex PCR; TCRdb lists only in-frame clones, some missing. The sample includes about 160,000 clones, around 74% of them seen just once. The specimen was peripheral blood. The receptor source for this set is an older woman with COVID-19, enrolled during active disease.

This clone was counted a few times. This chain joins TRBV28 and TRBJ1-2, with TRBD1 identical over 7 bases. V lost 2 bases, J lost 4 bases, and 4 bases stayed unmatched. The V gene's germline CDR1 is MDHEN and CDR2 SYDVKM. CDR3 length: 14 residues. The CDR3 loop reads CASSLPTGIYGYTF. The CDR3 DNA follows: TGTGCCAGCAGTTTACCGACAGGGATCTATGGCTACACCTTC.

V gene TRBV5-1 combines with J gene TRBJ2-2, with TRBD2 matching 9 bases. The CDR3 covers 16 residues. V shed 2 bases and J 7 bases; nucleotides not matched to a gene: 9. Germline CDR1 is SGHRS and CDR2 is YFSETQ. CDR3: CASSFGLAGKIGELFF. The CDR3 nucleotides read TGCGCCAGCAGCTTCGGCCTAGCGGGAAAGATCGGGGAGCTGTTTTTT.

This chain uses TRBV4-1 with TRBJ1-6, with 8 nucleotides matching TRBD1. From germline, CDR1 is MGHRA and CDR2 YSYEKL. The CDR3 is made up of 15 amino acids. Unmatched junction bases numbered 6, after V lost 5 bases and J lost 6 bases. In DNA form, the CDR3 reads TGCGCCAGCAGCACTGCAGGGGGCGGTAATTCACCCCTCCACTTT. It translates to CASSTAGGGNSPLHF.

The chain carries TRBV28 and TRBJ1-6, with D perhaps TRBD1 (5 bases). This CDR3 comprises 15 residues. The germline V gene has CDR1 MDHEN and CDR2 SYDVKM. V was trimmed by 3 bases and J by 7 bases, leaving 13 bases between them. CDR3 DNA sequence: TGTGCCAGCAGTTTGGTTGCCGGGGGGAATTCACCCCTCCACTTT. Its translation is CASSLVAGGNSPLHF.

This clone occurred once. The V and J genes are TRBV11-2 and TRBJ2-7; unclear D gene. Germline V gives CDR1 SGHAT, CDR2 FQNNGV. Trimming took 4 bases from V and 6 from J, leaving 16 bases between them. The CDR3 contains 14 residues. Here the CDR3 DNA reads TGTGCCAGCAGCTCGGCCGGCAGGTACGGCGAGCAGTACGTC. This sequence encodes CASSSAGRYGEQYV.

The chain uses TRBV28 and TRBJ2-7; TRBD1 aligns across 8 bases. After removal of 6 bases from V and 0 bases from J, the junction contained 7 bases not matched to a gene. The CDR3 has 15 residues. The germline CDR1 and CDR2 sequences are MDHEN and SYDVKM. The CDR3 sequence: CASSPGQASSYEQYF. The CDR3 DNA reads TGTGCCAGCAGCCCGGGACAGGCAAGCTCCTACGAGCAGTACTTC.

CDR3 nucleotides: TGTGCCAGTAGTCAACCCGGGACTAGCGGGCAAGAGACCCAGTACTTC. Translation: CASSQPGTSGQETQYF. The chain links TRBV19 to TRBJ2-5; 12 bases line up with TRBD2. Germline V gene sequence: CDR1 LNHDA, CDR2 SQIVND (reference sequence). The V segment lost 5 bases and the J segment 2 bases; nucleotides outside the gene matches: 6. The CDR3 length is 16 residues.

The genes are TRBV11-3 and TRBJ2-3, with D possibly matching TRBD1 (5 bases). V was clipped by 1 base and J by 2 bases, with 13 bases between them. This CDR3 comprises 16 residues. Germline-derived CDR1 and CDR2 are SGHNT and YENEEA. The CDR3 reads CASSLGSGIPTDTQYF. The CDR3 bases are TGTGCCAGCAGCTTAGGCTCAGGGATTCCCACAGATACGCAGTATTTT.

This clone was seen once. The chain carries TRBV19 and TRBJ1-5, with no clear D. The CDR3 extends over 15 amino acids. In germline, CDR1 is LNHDA, CDR2 SQIVND (reference sequence). V lost 3 bases and J lost 0, with 9 bases in between. CDR3 in DNA: TGTGCCAGTAGTATTGGAGGCAGTAGCAATCAGCCCCAGCATTTT. Translation: CASSIGGSSNQPQHF.

The gene calls are TRBV19 and TRBJ2-7; 13 bases match TRBD2. V lost 5 bases and J lost 0; bases outside the gene matches: 7. The germline V gene has CDR1 LNHDA and CDR2 SQIVND (reference sequence). The CDR3 spans 17 residues. The CDR3 here is CASSSPRTSGSSYEQYF. CDR3 bases: TGTGCCAGTAGTTCACCGAGGACTAGCGGGAGCTCCTACGAGCAGTACTTC.

The chain joins TRBV25-1 to TRBJ2-5; 12 nucleotides match TRBD1. The V segment lost 6 bases and the J segment 5 bases; nucleotides outside the gene matches: 4. Germline V gene sequence: CDR1 MGHDK, CDR2 SYGVNS. CDR3 length: 14 residues. CDR3 nucleotides: TGTGCCAGCAGGGGACAGGGGGCTTGGGAGACCCAGTACTTC. Its protein product is CASRGQGAWETQYF.

This rearrangement joins TRBV24-1 to TRBJ2-2; D unclear. CDR3 length: 15 residues. Germline V gene data show CDR1 as KGHDR and CDR2 as SFDVKD. With 3 bases removed from V and 4 bases from J, the gap between germline ends came to 11 bases. The CDR3 DNA sequence: TGTGCCACCAGTGATACTGACCGGGTCACCGGGGAGCTGTTTTTT. It codes for CATSDTDRVTGELFF.

The rearrangement uses TRBV19 and TRBJ2-3, with D unclear. Germline V CDR1 and CDR2: LNHDA, SQIVND (reference sequence). The CDR3 length is 16 residues. V lost 7 bases and J 2 bases, leaving 19 bases between the germline ends. CDR3 coding DNA: TGTGCCAGTACCTTCCGCAGTGAGGTAAACACAGATACGCAGTATTTT. Translation: CASTFRSEVNTDTQYF.

Only one count was recorded for this clone. V gene TRBV5-1 combines with J gene TRBJ2-3; 10 nucleotides align to TRBD2. Germline V gives CDR1 SGHRS, CDR2 YFSETQ. V was clipped by 0 bases and J by 4 bases; unmatched bases: 8. The length of the CDR3 is 17 residues. The CDR3 loop is CASSLAMVAGGADTQYF. The CDR3 region has the DNA TGCGCCAGCAGCTTGGCCATGGTAGCGGGGGGCGCAGATACGCAGTATTTT. The variable domain in full, completed from reference TRBV5-1 and TRBJ2-3, reads KAGVTQTPRYLIKTRGQQVTLSCSPISGHRSVSWYQQTPGQGLQFLFEYFSETQRNKGNFPGRFSGRQFSNSRSEMNVSTLELGDSALYLCASSLAMVAGGADTQYFGPGTRLTVL.

The chain employs TRBV9 and TRBJ2-2, with TRBD2 identical over 10 bases. V lost 4 bases to trimming and J lost 0 bases; unmatched junction nucleotides: 6. Germline assignment: CDR1 SGDLS and CDR2 YYNGEE. The CDR3 is 17 residues long. The CDR3 loop is CASSPLSGGANTGELFF. The CDR3 DNA reads as TGTGCCAGCAGCCCACTAAGCGGGGGGGCGAACACCGGGGAGCTGTTTTTT. The whole variable domain, filled in from reference TRBV9 and TRBJ2-2, reads DSGVTQTPKHLITATGQRVTLRCSPRSGDLSVYWYQQSLDQGLQFLIQYYNGEERAKGNILERFSAQQFPDLHSELNLSSLELGDSALYFCASSPLSGGANTGELFFGEGSRLTVL.

The CDR3 DNA follows: TGTGCCAGTAGTATAGCCCTAGCGGGAACGGCCAAAAACATTCAGTACTTC. Translation gives CASSIALAGTAKNIQYF. The genes are TRBV19 and TRBJ2-4, with 9 bases fitting TRBD2. The length of the CDR3 is 17 residues. V lost 1 base to trimming and J lost 1 base; unmatched junction nucleotides: 5. Germline CDR1 is LNHDA and CDR2 is SQIVND (reference sequence).

V usage is TRBV5-1 and J usage is TRBJ2-1; 9 bases are shared with TRBD2. Looked up from germline, CDR1 is SGHRS and CDR2 is YFSETQ. The CDR3 runs 14 residues. V lost 9 bases, J lost 5 bases, and 9 bases stayed unmatched. The CDR3 region is CATQLTSGNNEQFF. The CDR3 bases are TGCGCCACCCAACTGACTAGCGGCAACAATGAGCAGTTCTTC.

This chain connects TRBV6-5 to TRBJ2-7; tentatively, D is TRBD1 (5 bases). Germline values: CDR1 MNHEY, CDR2 SVGAGI. V lost 4 bases and J lost 3, with 10 bases in between. The CDR3 is 13 residues long. The DNA of the CDR3 is TGTGCCAGCAGTTTGAACAGGTACTACGAGCAGTACTTC. Protein sequence: CASSLNRYYEQYF.